This TCR beta chain is from a study of T cells in Graves' hyperthyroidism and ophthalmopathy. This clonotype was counted once. The antigen is undetermined. Study results and caveats: The blood repertoire included most of the expanded thyroid clonotypes above 0.001. Separation of ophthalmopathy from stable hyperthyroidism was achieved by a 13 V-J model.

The source material, RNA transcripts, was used to amplify TCR beta CDR3 regions. When the TCR CDR3 underwent first-round RT-PCR, the HTBI primer set was used. One entry per CDR3 protein results from TCRdb running MiXCR on the multiplex PCR reads. The data contain about 520,000 distinct CDR3 sequences, roughly 25% of them singletons. V gave up 5 bases and J gave up 2 bases; unmatched junction bases: 3. The CDR3 contains 14 residues. Per the germline V gene, CDR1 is SQVTM and CDR2 is ANQGSEA. The sample consisted of blood. The chain carries TRBV29-1 and TRBJ2-7, with TRBD2 matching over 13 bases. This TCR derives from a woman in her 30s with Graves' ophthalmopathy. CDR3 region: CSVSGLAGAYEQYF. The DNA of the CDR3 is TGCAGCGTTTCCGGACTAGCGGGAGCCTACGAGCAGTACTTC.